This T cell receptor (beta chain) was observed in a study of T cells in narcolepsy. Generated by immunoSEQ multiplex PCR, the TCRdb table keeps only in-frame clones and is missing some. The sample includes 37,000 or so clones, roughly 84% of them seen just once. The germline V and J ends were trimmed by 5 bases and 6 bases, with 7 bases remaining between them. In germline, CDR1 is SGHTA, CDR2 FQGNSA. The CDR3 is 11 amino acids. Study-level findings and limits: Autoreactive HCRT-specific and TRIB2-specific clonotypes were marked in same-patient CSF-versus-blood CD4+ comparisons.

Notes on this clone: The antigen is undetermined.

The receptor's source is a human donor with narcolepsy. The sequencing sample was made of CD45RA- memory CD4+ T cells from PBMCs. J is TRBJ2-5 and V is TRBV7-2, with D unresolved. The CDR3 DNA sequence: TGTGCCAGCAGCCAGAGCCAGACCCAGTACTTC. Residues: CASSQSQTQYF.